This TCR beta chain was identified in a study of T cell responses to AZD1222 COVID-19 vaccine listed by TCRdb under 2021. Describing the broader study: TCR sequencing covered roughly 230 trial participants: about 210 given two doses of AZD1222 and around 26 given two doses of MenACWY control vaccine. Trial participants were enrolled by age into subgroups of 18-55, 56-69 and 70-plus years, and around 150, 29 and 61 TCR-sequenced participants, respectively, were included in these subgroups. General findings and caveats noted by the study authors: Conclusions about previously exposed vaccinees are limited because only five to seven AZD1222 recipients were SARS-CoV-2 seropositive at baseline. Spike-specific TCR breadth and depth rose significantly after two AZD1222 doses compared with day 0 and with MenACWY recipients. Most participants were white British and females outnumbered males, and the authors suggested that clonal diversity may have been underestimated. Because no day 14 peak-response samples were available, repertoires were characterized only after the peak T cell response. Epitopes outside the regions mutated in the B.1.351 and B.1.1.7 variants were reportedly recognized by nearly half of the unique spike-specific TCRs. The whole spike protein was spanned by vaccine-associated CD4 TCRs, and dominant responses were seen in regions 160-218 and 743-854. The 56-69-year group was small, and its depth increase did not reach significance, likely because of low power.

In this sample, this clone turned up a few times. Its antigen has not been determined. No base quality values were provided; no much bigger clone lies one nucleotide off. The time point label, read with the paper, signifies: baseline before first vaccination. Reading the label with the study, this specimen's treatment or condition is: meningococcal conjugate vaccine given as trial control. Vaccinee samples were obtained from the UK trials COV001 and COV002, which included a single-blind randomized controlled phase 2/3 trial of AZD1222 (ChAdOx1 nCoV-19) in healthy adults. For TCRbeta chain sequencing, PBMC samples from trial participants were taken at day 0 and at day 28 after the second dose. The junction shows trimming of 4 bases on V and 5 bases on J, and the gene matches do not reach 2 bases of it. The CDR3 starts with the cysteine, ends with the phenylalanine, and has 13 residues. Solely the CDR3 DNA is kept, with 39 bases framed from the first base. The germline V gene encodes CDR1 SGHDN and CDR2 FVKESK.

The CDR3 regions of human TCRbeta chains were subjected to immunosequencing. On the authors' methods: TCRs in the repertoires were compared against a reference library of SARS-CoV-2-specific TCRs that had been generated with the MIRA antigen-specificity platform. Breadth was defined as the fraction of unique TCRs that were SARS-CoV-2-associated. Depth was defined as the fraction of total T cells that were SARS-CoV-2-associated. Using the MIRA data, each spike-specific TCR was mapped to the spike region that the TCR reacts to and placed in a CD4 or CD8 class. Log10-transformed breadth and depth values were compared by one-way ANOVA with Sidak's multiple comparisons tests. Drawn from immuneACCESS, this table holds only the in-frame rearrangements with V and J called that TCRdb kept. Clones are partly lost; checked studies trace under half to an unresolved V gene and leave the rest unexplained. Clone size and V and J calls were adopted from that table, with D and trimming inferred from the DNA. Within this sample are about 150,000 clones, with 80% to 95% of them counted one time only. In total, the top ten clones hold about 3% of the sample.

The sequence came from an adult in good health. The chain is encoded by TRBV14 joined to TRBJ2-5, with TRBD1 identical over 9 junction bases. Here the sequenced sample was peripheral blood, taken on day 0 of MenACWY control vaccination. The encoded CDR3 is CASSRGTGETQYF. The DNA reads as follows: TGTGCCAGCAGCCGGGGGACAGGGGAGACCCAGTACTTC.